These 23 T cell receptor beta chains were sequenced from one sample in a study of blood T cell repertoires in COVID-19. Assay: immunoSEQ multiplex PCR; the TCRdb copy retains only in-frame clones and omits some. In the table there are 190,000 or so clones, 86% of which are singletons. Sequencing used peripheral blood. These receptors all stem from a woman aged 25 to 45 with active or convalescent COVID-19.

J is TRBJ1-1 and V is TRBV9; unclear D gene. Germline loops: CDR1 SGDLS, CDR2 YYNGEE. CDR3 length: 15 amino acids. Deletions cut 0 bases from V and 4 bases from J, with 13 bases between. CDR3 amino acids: CASSVVETRGTEAFF. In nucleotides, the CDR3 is TGTGCCAGCAGCGTAGTTGAAACCCGGGGCACTGAAGCTTTCTTT.

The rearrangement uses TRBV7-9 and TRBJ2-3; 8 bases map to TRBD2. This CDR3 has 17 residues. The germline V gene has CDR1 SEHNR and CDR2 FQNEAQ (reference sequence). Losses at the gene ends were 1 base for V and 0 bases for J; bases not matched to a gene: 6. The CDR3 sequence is CASSLGIAGMSTDTQYF. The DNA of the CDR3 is TGTGCCAGCAGCTTAGGAATAGCGGGGATGAGCACAGATACGCAGTATTTT.

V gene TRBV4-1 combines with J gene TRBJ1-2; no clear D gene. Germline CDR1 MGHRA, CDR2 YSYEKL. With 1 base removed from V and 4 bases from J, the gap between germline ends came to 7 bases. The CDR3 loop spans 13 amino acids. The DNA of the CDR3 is TGCGCCAGCAGCCAAGGGAGCAGCTATGGCTACACCTTC. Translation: CASSQGSSYGYTF.

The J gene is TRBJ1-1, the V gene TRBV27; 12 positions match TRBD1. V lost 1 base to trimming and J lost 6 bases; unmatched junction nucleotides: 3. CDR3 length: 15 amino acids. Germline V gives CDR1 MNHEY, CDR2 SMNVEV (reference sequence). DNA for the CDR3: TGTGCCAGCAGTTTATACGGGACAGGGGGCCCTGAAGCTTTCTTT. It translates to CASSLYGTGGPEAFF.

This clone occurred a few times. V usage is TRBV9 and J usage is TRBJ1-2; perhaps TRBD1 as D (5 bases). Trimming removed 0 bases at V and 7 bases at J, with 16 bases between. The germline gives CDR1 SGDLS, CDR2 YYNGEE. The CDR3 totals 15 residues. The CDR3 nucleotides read TGTGCCAGCAGCGTAGGCAGGGATACGTATCGTGGCTACACCTTC. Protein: CASSVGRDTYRGYTF.

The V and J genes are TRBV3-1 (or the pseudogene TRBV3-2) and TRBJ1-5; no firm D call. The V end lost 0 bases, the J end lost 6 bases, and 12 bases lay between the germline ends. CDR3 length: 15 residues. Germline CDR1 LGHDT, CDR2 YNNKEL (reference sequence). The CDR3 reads CASSQDTVRSQPQHF. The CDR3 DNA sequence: TGTGCCAGCAGCCAAGATACGGTGCGAAGTCAGCCCCAGCATTTT.

The CDR3 region is CASSARLAVLDEQFF. The CDR3 nucleotides are TGTGCCAGCAGCGCGAGACTAGCGGTCTTAGATGAGCAGTTCTTC. The V gene is TRBV9, the J gene TRBJ2-1; 9 bases are shared with TRBD2. CDR1 is SGDLS and CDR2 is YYNGEE in the germline V gene. The V and J ends lost 3 bases and 8 bases, in that order; junction bases with no gene match: 9. This CDR3 region has 15 residues. The variable domain in full, with the rest retrieved from reference TRBV9 and TRBJ2-1, is DSGVTQTPKHLITATGQRVTLRCSPRSGDLSVYWYQQSLDQGLQFLIQYYNGEERAKGNILERFSAQQFPDLHSELNLSSLELGDSALYFCASSARLAVLDEQFFGPGTRLTVL.

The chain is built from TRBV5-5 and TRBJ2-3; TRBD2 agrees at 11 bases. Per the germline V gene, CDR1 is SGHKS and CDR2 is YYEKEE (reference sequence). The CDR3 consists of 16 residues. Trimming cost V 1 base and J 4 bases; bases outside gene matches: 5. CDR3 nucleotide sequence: TGTGCCAGCAGCTTGTACCTAGCGGGGGGCGCAGATACGCAGTATTTT. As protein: CASSLYLAGGADTQYF.

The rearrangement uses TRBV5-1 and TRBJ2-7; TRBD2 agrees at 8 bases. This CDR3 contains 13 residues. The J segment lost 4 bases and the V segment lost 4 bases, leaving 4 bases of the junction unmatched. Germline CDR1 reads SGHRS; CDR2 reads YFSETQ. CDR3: CASSRGGSYEQYF. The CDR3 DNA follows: TGCGCCAGCAGCCGGGGGGGCTCTTACGAGCAGTACTTC.

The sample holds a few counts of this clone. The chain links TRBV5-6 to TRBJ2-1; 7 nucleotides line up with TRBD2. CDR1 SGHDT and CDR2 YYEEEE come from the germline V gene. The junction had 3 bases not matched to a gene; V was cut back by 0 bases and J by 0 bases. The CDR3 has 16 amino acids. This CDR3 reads CASSLGGGSSYNEQFF. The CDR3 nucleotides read TGTGCCAGCAGCTTGGGCGGCGGGAGCTCCTACAATGAGCAGTTCTTC.

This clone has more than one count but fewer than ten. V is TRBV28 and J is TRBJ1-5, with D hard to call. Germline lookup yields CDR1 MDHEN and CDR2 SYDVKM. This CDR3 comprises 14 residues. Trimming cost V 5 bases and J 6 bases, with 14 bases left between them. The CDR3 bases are TGTGCCAGCAGTCGCGGCGGGGTCACTCAGCCCCAGCATTTT. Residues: CASSRGGVTQPQHF.

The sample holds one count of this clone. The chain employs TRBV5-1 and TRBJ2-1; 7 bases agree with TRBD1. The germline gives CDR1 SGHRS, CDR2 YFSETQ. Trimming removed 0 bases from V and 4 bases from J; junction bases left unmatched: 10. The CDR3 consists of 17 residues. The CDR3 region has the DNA TGCGCCAGCAGCTTGGCCTCTGGGACAGAAAAGTACAATGAGCAGTTCTTC. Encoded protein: CASSLASGTEKYNEQFF.

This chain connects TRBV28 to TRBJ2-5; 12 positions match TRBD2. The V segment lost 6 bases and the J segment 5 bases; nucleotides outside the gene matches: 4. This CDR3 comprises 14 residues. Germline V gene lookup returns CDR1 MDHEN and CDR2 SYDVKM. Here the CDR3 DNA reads TGTGCCAGCAGCCCCCTAGCGGGAGGGGAGACCCAGTACTTC. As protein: CASSPLAGGETQYF.

The CDR3 sequence: CASGQKKTTPLHF. The DNA for the CDR3 is TGTGCCAGTGGACAGAAAAAAACTACACCCCTCCACTTT. The chain links TRBV19 to TRBJ1-6; D may be TRBD1 (6 bases). Germline V gene sequence: CDR1 LNHDA, CDR2 SQIVND (reference sequence). This CDR3 has 13 residues. V lost 8 bases, J lost 11 bases, and 16 bases lay in between.

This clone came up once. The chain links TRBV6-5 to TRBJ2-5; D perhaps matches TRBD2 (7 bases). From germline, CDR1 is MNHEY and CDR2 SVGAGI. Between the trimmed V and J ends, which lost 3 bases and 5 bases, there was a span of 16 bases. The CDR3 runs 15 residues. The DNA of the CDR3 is TGTGCCAGCAGTTATAATACGGGGGGCCGGGAGACCCAGTACTTC. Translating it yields CASSYNTGGRETQYF.

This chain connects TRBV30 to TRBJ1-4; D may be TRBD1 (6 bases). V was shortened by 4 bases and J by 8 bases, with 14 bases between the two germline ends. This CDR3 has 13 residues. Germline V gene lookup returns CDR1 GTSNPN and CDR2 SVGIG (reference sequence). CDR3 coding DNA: TGTGCCTGGAATCAACAGGGTCGGGAAAAACTGTTTTTT. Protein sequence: CAWNQQGREKLFF.

CDR3 in amino acids: CATTGTAFATNEKLFF. CDR3 nucleotide sequence: TGTGCCACAACCGGGACAGCATTTGCAACTAATGAAAAACTGTTTTTT. The chain combines TRBV9 with TRBJ1-4; 7 bases fit TRBD1. This CDR3 spans 16 amino acids. Germline V gene data show CDR1 as SGDLS and CDR2 as YYNGEE. Germline trimming cut 9 bases from V and 0 bases from J; bases unmatched to any gene: 11.

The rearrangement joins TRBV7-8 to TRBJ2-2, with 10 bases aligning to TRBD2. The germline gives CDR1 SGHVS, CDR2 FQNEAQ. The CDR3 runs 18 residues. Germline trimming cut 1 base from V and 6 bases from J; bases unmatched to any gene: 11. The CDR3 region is CASSLVPSGGGLAGELFF. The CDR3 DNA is TGTGCCAGCAGCTTAGTCCCTAGCGGGGGTGGACTCGCCGGGGAGCTGTTTTTT.

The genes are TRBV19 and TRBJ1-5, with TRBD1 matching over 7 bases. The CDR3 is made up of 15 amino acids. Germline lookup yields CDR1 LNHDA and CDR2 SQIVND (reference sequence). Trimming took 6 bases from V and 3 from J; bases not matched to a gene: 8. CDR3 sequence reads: CASRIRTGPNQPQHF. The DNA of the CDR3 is TGTGCCAGTAGGATCCGGACAGGACCCAATCAGCCCCAGCATTTT.

DNA of the CDR3: TGTGCCAGCAGCTTGGGGCAGGGGTTCAACACTGAAGCTTTCTTT. The encoded protein is CASSLGQGFNTEAFF. The V gene is TRBV5-5, the J gene TRBJ1-1, with D possibly being TRBD1 (6 bases). The germline CDR1 and CDR2 sequences are SGHKS and YYEKEE (reference sequence). Trimming stripped 0 bases from V and 2 bases from J, with 11 bases between. This CDR3 has 15 residues. Complete variable domain (other parts from reference TRBV5-5 and TRBJ1-1): DAGVTQSPTHLIKTRGQQVTLRCSPISGHKSVSWYQQVLGQGPQFIFQYYEKEERGRGNFPDRFSARQFPNYSSELNVNALLLGDSALYLCASSLGQGFNTEAFFGQGTRLTVV.

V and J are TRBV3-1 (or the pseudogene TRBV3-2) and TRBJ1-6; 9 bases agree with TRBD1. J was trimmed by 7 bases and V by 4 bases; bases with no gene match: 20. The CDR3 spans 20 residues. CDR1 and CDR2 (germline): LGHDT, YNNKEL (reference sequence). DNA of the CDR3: TGTGCCAGCAGCCTACGTATACCGGGACAGGGCTTAGCAACCAATTCACCCCTCCACTTT. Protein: CASSLRIPGQGLATNSPLHF.

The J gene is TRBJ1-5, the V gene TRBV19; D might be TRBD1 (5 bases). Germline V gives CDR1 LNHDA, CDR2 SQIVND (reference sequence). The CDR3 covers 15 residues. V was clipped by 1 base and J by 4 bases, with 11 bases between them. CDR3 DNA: TGTGCCAGTAGTATAGTCCCAGGGACTAATCAGCCCCAGCATTTT. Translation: CASSIVPGTNQPQHF.

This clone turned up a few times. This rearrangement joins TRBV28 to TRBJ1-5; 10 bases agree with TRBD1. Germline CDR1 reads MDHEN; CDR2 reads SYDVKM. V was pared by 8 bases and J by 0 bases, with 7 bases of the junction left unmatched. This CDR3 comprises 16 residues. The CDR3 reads CASRTGGGYSNQPQHF. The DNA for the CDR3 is TGTGCCAGCCGGACAGGGGGGGGGTATAGCAATCAGCCCCAGCATTTT.